The 8 T cell receptor beta chains below were found in one sample sequenced in a study of blood T cell repertoires in COVID-19. TCRdb's table, derived via immunoSEQ multiplex PCR, lists solely in-frame clones and lacks some. The table has approximately 96,000 clones, roughly 90% seen once. Sequencing input: peripheral blood. The receptor set was obtained from a woman aged 80 or older with acute or convalescent COVID-19.

The chain couples TRBV5-1 to TRBJ1-3; tentatively, D is TRBD1 (6 bases). Germline V gives CDR1 SGHRS, CDR2 YFSETQ. The CDR3 has 14 amino acids. Trimming left V 4 bases short and J 2 bases short, with 10 bases between. The CDR3 nucleotides are TGCGCCAGCAGCATAACAGGGACTGGAAACACCATATATTTT. Translation gives CASSITGTGNTIYF. Variable domain in full (rest from reference TRBV5-1 and TRBJ1-3): KAGVTQTPRYLIKTRGQQVTLSCSPISGHRSVSWYQQTPGQGLQFLFEYFSETQRNKGNFPGRFSGRQFSNSRSEMNVSTLELGDSALYLCASSITGTGNTIYFGEGSWLTVV.

The V call is TRBV28, the J call TRBJ1-2; D is uncertain. The germline V and J ends were trimmed by 3 bases and 2 bases, with 10 bases remaining between them. This CDR3 region has 14 residues. In germline, CDR1 is MDHEN, CDR2 SYDVKM. The CDR3 sequence: CASSLLAGNYGYTF. The CDR3 bases are TGTGCCAGCAGTTTGCTGGCAGGAAACTATGGCTACACCTTC.

The CDR3 reads CASSLEAGAYEQYF. CDR3 in DNA: TGCGCCAGCAGCTTGGAGGCGGGAGCCTACGAGCAGTACTTC. V and J are TRBV5-1 and TRBJ2-7; 7 nucleotides agree with TRBD2. J lost 2 bases, V lost 0 bases, and 2 bases had no gene match. This CDR3 is built from 14 residues. The germline CDR1 and CDR2 sequences are SGHRS and YFSETQ.

The chain employs TRBV7-2 and TRBJ1-1; 7 positions agree with TRBD1. This CDR3 is 15 amino acids long. Germline V gene lookup returns CDR1 SGHTA and CDR2 FQGNSA. V lost 5 bases to trimming and J lost 7 bases; unmatched junction nucleotides: 13. As DNA, the CDR3 is TGTGCCAGCAGCCCATACACCGGGACAGATATTGAAGCTTTCTTT. Its translation: CASSPYTGTDIEAFF.

The CDR3 nucleotides are TGTGCCAGCAACATGGGACTGTATAGCAATCAGCCCCAGCATTTT. Amino acid sequence: CASNMGLYSNQPQHF. The chain recombines TRBV28 with TRBJ1-5; tentatively, D is TRBD1 (5 bases). The CDR3 contains 15 residues. CDR1 and CDR2 from the germline V gene are MDHEN and SYDVKM. V shed 7 bases and J shed 0 bases, with 13 bases lying between them.

The J gene is TRBJ2-7, the V gene TRBV15; 7 nucleotides align to TRBD1. The CDR3 consists of 14 residues. V was pared by 4 bases and J by 1 base, with 4 bases of the junction left unmatched. Germline values: CDR1 LNHNV, CDR2 YYDKDF (reference sequence). CDR3 protein: CATSTRQGSYEQYF. Here the CDR3 DNA reads TGTGCCACCAGCACCCGACAGGGATCCTACGAGCAGTACTTC.

J is TRBJ1-1 and V is TRBV29-1; TRBD1 matches 9 bases. With 5 bases clipped from V and 0 bases from J, the junction kept 4 bases outside the gene matches. CDR1 and CDR2 from the germline V gene are SQVTM and ANQGSEA. The CDR3 runs to 14 residues. As DNA, the CDR3 is TGCAGCGTTTGGGACAGGGACCTGAACACTGAAGCTTTCTTT. It encodes CSVWDRDLNTEAFF.

The CDR3 nucleotides read TGTGCCAGCAGCGTAGAACTGGGGGGCACTGAAGCTTTCTTT. Translating gives CASSVELGGTEAFF. V gene TRBV9 combines with J gene TRBJ1-1; TRBD1 might be the D (5 bases). This CDR3 has 14 residues. Germline V gives CDR1 SGDLS, CDR2 YYNGEE. The ends were cut back, 0 bases at V and 4 bases at J, with 10 bases in the middle.